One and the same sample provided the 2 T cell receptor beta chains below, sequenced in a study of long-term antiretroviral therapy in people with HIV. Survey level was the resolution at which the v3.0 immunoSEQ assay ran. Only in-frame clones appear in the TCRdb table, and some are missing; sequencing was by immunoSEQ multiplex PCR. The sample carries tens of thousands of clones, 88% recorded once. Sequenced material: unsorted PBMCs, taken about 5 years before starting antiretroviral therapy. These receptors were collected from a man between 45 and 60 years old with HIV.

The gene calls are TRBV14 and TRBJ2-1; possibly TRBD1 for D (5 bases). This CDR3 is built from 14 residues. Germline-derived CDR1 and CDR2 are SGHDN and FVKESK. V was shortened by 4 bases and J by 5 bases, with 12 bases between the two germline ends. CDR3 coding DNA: TGTGCCAGCAGCCCACAGGCTTGGGACAATGAGCAGTTCTTC. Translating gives CASSPQAWDNEQFF.

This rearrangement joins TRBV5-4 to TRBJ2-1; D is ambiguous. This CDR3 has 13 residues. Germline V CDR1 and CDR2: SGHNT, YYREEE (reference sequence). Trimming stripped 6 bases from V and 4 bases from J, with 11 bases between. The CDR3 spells CASTGDTYNEQFF. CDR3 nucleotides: TGTGCCAGCACCGGAGACACTTACAATGAGCAGTTCTTC.